This T cell receptor beta chain was sequenced in a study of blood T cell repertoires in COVID-19. Across the study: Sources were T cells, B-cell-depleted T cells, or PBMCs; the material itself was cDNA or gDNA.

The CDR3 totals 15 residues. Germline V gene sequence: CDR1 LGHDT, CDR2 YNNKEL (reference sequence). V gave up 0 bases and J gave up 7 bases, with 13 bases separating them. Sequencing used immunoSEQ multiplex PCR; TCRdb keeps in-frame clones, though not all of them. This sample has 150,000 or so clones; roughly four fifths occur once, and the top ten carry approximately 30%. The sequence was collected from a woman aged 55-70 years with acute or convalescent COVID-19. Sequenced sample: peripheral blood. J is TRBJ1-5 and V is TRBV3-1 (or the pseudogene TRBV3-2); no definite D call. The CDR3 nucleotides read TGTGCCAGCAGCCAAGATACTGGGTTGAGGCAGCCCCAGCATTTT. Amino acids: CASSQDTGLRQPQHF.